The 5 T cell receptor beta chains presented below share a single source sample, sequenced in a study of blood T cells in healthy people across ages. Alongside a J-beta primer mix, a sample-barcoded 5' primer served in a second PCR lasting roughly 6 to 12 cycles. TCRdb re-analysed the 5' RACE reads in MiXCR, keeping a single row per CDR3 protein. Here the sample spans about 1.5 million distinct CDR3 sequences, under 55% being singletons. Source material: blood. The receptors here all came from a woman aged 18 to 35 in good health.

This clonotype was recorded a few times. This chain's CDR3 is CASSRQRGSYNEQFF. In DNA, the CDR3 is TGTGCCAGCAGCCGCCAGCGGGGCTCCTACAATGAGCAGTTCTTC. The rearrangement links TRBV6-5 to TRBJ2-1; TRBD2 matches 7 bases. V trimming: 6 bases; J trimming: 0 bases; junction bases outside the gene matches: 5. The CDR3 is 15 amino acids. Germline V gene lookup returns CDR1 MNHEY and CDR2 SVGAGI.

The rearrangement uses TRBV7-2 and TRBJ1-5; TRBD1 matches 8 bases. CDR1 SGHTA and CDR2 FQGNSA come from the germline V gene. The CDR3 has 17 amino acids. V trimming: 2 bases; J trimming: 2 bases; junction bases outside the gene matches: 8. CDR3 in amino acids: CASSLRRTGTGNQPQHF. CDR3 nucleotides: TGTGCCAGCAGCTTACGGCGGACAGGGACGGGCAATCAGCCCCAGCATTTT. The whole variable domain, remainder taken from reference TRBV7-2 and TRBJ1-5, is GAGVSQSPSNKVTEKGKDVELRCDPISGHTALYWYRQSLGQGLEFLIYFQGNSAPDKSGLPSDRFSAERTGGSVSTLTIQRTQQEDSAVYLCASSLRRTGTGNQPQHFGDGTRLSIL.

The CDR3 spells CASALGSGRTGELFF. The CDR3 nucleotides are TGTGCCAGCGCCCTAGGGAGCGGGAGGACCGGGGAGCTGTTTTTT. This sequence joins TRBV27 and TRBJ2-2; TRBD2 matches 9 bases. CDR3 length equals 15 residues. V trimming: 8 bases; J trimming: 5 bases; junction bases outside the gene matches: 9. Germline V lookup: CDR1 MNHEY, CDR2 SMNVEV (reference sequence).

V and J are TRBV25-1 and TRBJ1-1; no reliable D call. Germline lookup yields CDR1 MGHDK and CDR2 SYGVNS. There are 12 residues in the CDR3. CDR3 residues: CVAGRTNTEAFF. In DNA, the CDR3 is TGTGTCGCCGGACGGACGAACACTGAAGCTTTCTTT.

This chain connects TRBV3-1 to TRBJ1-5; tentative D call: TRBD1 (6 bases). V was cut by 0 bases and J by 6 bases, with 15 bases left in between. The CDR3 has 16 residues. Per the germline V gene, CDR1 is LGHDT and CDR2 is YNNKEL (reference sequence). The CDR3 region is CASSQDMRTDRQPQHF. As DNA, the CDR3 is TGTGCCAGCAGCCAAGACATGAGGACAGACCGTCAGCCCCAGCATTTT.